Here is one T cell receptor beta chain with its context. Per the study methods: Amplification from reference gene primers served as the basis for estimated nucleated cell counts. Clones were read by immunoSEQ multiplex PCR, and TCRdb kept only the in-frame ones, dropping some. V and J calls and clone size are copied from that table; D and trimming were computed from the DNA. Among 120,000 or so clones, around 81% were seen once, and the ten largest hold about a sixth. The record originates from a study of blood T cell repertoires in COVID-19. The V end was cut by 4 bases, the J end by 0 bases, with 12 bases between. The germline gives CDR1 GTSNPN, CDR2 SVGIG (reference sequence). The CDR3 length is 14 residues.

V gene TRBV30 combines with J gene TRBJ1-1, with a possible D match to TRBD1 (6 bases). The sequence was obtained from a man in his thirties or forties with COVID-19, enrolled during active disease. Material: peripheral blood. The CDR3 nucleotides are TGTGCCTGGACTAAAACAGGGATGAACACTGAAGCTTTCTTT. This translates into CAWTKTGMNTEAFF. Supplemented by reference TRBV30 and TRBJ1-1, the full variable domain reads SQTIHQWPATLVQPVGSPLSLECTVEGTSNPNLYWYRQAAGRGLQLLFYSVGIGQISSEVPQNLSASRPQDRQFILSSKKLLLSDSGFYLCAWTKTGMNTEAFFGQGTRLTVV.